This entry features one T cell receptor (beta chain) sequence. The data derive from a study of blood T cell repertoires in COVID-19. Study details: Samples representing acute and convalescent COVID-19 were sourced from the United States, Italy and Spain.

Using immunoSEQ multiplex PCR, the repertoire was profiled, and TCRdb retains in-frame clones only, with some absent. The sample has 200,000 to 250,000 clones, around four fifths seen once. Living in roughly 23 US areas, the participants were between about 18 and 100 years of age. Before being deemed recovered, Cohort 3 donors had two negative PCRs, clearance, or symptom resolution. The CDR3 consists of 16 residues. Germline V gives CDR1 SGHTA, CDR2 FQGTGA. The ends were cut back, 5 bases at V and 0 bases at J, with 14 bases in the middle. V is TRBV7-3 and J is TRBJ2-1; TRBD2 is a possible D gene (5 bases). The sequenced sample was PBMCs or T cells enriched from blood (not recorded which). The origin of this receptor is a man in his forties who had recovered from COVID-19. The CDR3 loop is CASSPFNSDSYNEQFF. For the CDR3, the DNA is TGTGCCAGCAGCCCCTTTAATAGCGACTCCTACAATGAGCAGTTCTTC.